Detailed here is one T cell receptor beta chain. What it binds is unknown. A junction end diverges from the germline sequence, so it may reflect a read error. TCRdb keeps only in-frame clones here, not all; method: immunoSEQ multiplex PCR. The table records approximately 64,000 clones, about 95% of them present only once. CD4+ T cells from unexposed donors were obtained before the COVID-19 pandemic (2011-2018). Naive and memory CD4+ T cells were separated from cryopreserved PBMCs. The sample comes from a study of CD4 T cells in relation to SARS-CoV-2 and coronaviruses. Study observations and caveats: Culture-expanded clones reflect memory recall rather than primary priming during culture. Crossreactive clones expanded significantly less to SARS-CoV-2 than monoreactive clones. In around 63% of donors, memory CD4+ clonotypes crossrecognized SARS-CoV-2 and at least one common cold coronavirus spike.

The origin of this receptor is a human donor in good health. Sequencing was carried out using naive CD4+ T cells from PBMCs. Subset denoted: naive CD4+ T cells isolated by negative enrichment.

CDR3: CASRLGGEGGETQYF. The DNA of the CDR3 is TGCGCCAGCAGGTTGGGAGGGGAAGGTGGCGAGACCCAGTACTTC. V gene TRBV5-1 combines with J gene TRBJ2-5, with TRBD2 matching 7 bases. From germline, CDR1 is SGHRS and CDR2 YFSETQ. CDR3 size: 15 residues. Supplemented by reference TRBV5-1 and TRBJ2-5, the full variable domain reads KAGVTQTPRYLIKTRGQQVTLSCSPISGHRSVSWYQQTPGQGLQFLFEYFSETQRNKGNFPGRFSGRQFSNSRSEMNVSTLELGDSALYLCASRLGGEGGETQYFGPGTRLLVL.